This T cell receptor beta chain was sequenced for a study of blood T cell repertoires in COVID-19. On the study more broadly: Collection of acute and convalescent COVID-19 samples took place in the United States, Italy and Spain. PBMCs, B-cell-depleted T cells, or T cells provided the cDNA or gDNA that made up the material.

Authors' analysis steps: Amplification with reference gene primers provided the estimates of nucleated cell counts. Only in-frame clones appear in the TCRdb table, and some are missing; sequencing was by immunoSEQ multiplex PCR. That table furnishes V, J and clone size, whereas the DNA furnished D and trimming. The sample lists roughly 250,000 clones, around 84% occurring once. CDR3 length: 15 amino acids. CDR1 is KGHSH and CDR2 is LQKENI in the germline V gene. With 1 base removed from V and 4 bases from J, the gap between germline ends came to 13 bases. The sequenced sample was peripheral blood. This receptor was taken from a middle-aged woman who had recovered from COVID-19. The J gene is TRBJ2-5, the V gene TRBV18, with a possible D match to TRBD1 (5 bases). The CDR3 nucleotides are TGTGCCAGCTCACCACGTCAAGGGGTTCGAGAGACCCAGTACTTC. It specifies CASSPRQGVRETQYF. Full variable domain (rest looked up from reference TRBV18 and TRBJ2-5): NAGVMQNPRHLVRRRGQEARLRCSPMKGHSHVYWYRQLPEEGLKFMVYLQKENIIDESGMPKERFSAEFPKEGPSILRIQQVVRGDSAAYFCASSPRQGVRETQYFGPGTRLLVL.